This TCR beta chain appears in the sequencing data of a study of blood T cell repertoires in COVID-19. Trimming took off 5 bases at V and 1 base at J, with 11 bases between the two ends. CDR1 PRHDT and CDR2 FYEKMQ come from the germline V gene (reference sequence). The CDR3 length is 14 residues. Participants were aged about 18 to 100 years from about two dozen US areas. Self-reported history from a screening survey and questionnaire set each donor's cohort. The recovered donors of Cohort 3 showed two negative PCRs, clearance, or symptom resolution. Assay: immunoSEQ multiplex PCR; the TCRdb copy retains only in-frame clones and omits some. The sample carries some 420,000 clones, 85% to 90% recorded once.

V gene TRBV13 combines with J gene TRBJ1-1; unclear D gene. The sequencing sample was made of PBMCs or T cells enriched from blood (not recorded which). The sequence was collected from a young man who had recovered from COVID-19. The chain's CDR3 is CASSALWQNTEAFF. CDR3 bases: TGTGCCAGCAGCGCTCTGTGGCAGAACACTGAAGCTTTCTTT.